This entry features one T cell receptor beta chain sequence. Its antigen is not identified. Time point denoted: patch test 1, 2 weeks after DPC sensitization. Regarding treatment: therapeutic diphenylcyclopropenone sensitization with weekly scalp DPC. Individual cDNA molecules (in the library) carried attached unique molecular identifiers. TCRdb itself ran the RACE reads through MiXCR, one entry per CDR3 protein. The sample lists fewer than 150,000 distinct CDR3 sequences, about an eighth occurring once. This entry belongs to a study of human T cells and chemical hapten exposure. Whole-study context: Small differences in pooled library volume mainly drove the variation in TCR yields per sample. Findings and limits, study-wide: It should be noted that donors had alopecia, so their immune response may differ from healthy people's.

This CDR3 has 15 amino acids. After removal of 0 bases from V and 1 base from J, the junction contained 2 bases not matched to a gene. The V gene's germline CDR1 is DFQATT and CDR2 SNEGSKA (reference sequence). The sequence was obtained from a man between 18 and 29 years old with alopecia areata. Some clones in this sample may be carry-over from other donors' samples. The V and J genes are TRBV20-1 and TRBJ2-5; the match to TRBD2 covers 10 bases. The sample consisted of whole blood, taken in connection with sensitization to the hapten diphenylcyclopropenone (DPC). CDR3 sequence (DNA): TGCAGTGCTAGAGATGAGCGGGGGGGCCAAGAGACCCAGTACTTC. Translated: CSARDERGGQETQYF.